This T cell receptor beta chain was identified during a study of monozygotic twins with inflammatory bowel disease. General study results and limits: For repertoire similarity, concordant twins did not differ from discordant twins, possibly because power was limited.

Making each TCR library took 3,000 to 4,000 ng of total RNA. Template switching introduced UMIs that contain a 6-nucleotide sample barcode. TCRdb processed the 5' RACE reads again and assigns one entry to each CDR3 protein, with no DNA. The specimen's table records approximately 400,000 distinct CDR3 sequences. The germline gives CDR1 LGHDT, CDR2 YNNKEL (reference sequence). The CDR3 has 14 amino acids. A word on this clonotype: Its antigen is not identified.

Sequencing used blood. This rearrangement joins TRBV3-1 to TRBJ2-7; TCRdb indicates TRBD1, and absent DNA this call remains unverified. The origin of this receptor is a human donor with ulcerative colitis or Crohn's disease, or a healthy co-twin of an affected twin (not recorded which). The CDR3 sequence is CASTPPGQPYEQYF.